This TCR beta chain was recorded in a study of CD8 T cells in Susac syndrome (dated by TCRdb to the late 2010s). For the wider study: Of the Susac syndrome patients who were sequenced, about eight were in clinical remission while six had clinically active disease. Whether CD8+ T cell activation and differentiation in Susac syndrome was antigen driven was tested using repertoire sequencing. Susac syndrome patients were therapy-naive, on corticosteroids (some also receiving IVIg), or on IVIg alone at blood withdrawal. The clonality of the CD8+ T cell repertoire was compared across about a dozen healthy donors, around 14 Susac syndrome patients and around 16 multiple sclerosis patients. The investigation overall reported the following: Looking at Susac-specific public clones, the researchers identified roughly 17 in the total CD8+ repertoire and roughly 5 in the CD8+ TEMRA repertoire. Susac syndrome CD8+ repertoires showed clonal expansion, highest in CD8+ TEMRA cells and greater in clinically active than remitting patients. The number of individuals in the TCR sequencing and HLA analysis was acknowledged as relatively small.

RNA was extracted with the RNeasy kit and roughly 0.45 to 1 ug was reverse transcribed using random hexamers. The immunoSEQ multiplex PCR assay, which covers 54 Vbeta and 13 Jbeta segments, was used to amplify TCR beta CDR3 regions. PCR amplification bias was corrected using a synthetic template baseline for primer optimization and computational correction. The authors processed their data as follows. Reads were annotated to V, D and J genes per IMGT and analyzed with immunoSEQ Analyzer, keeping only productive sequences. Clonality was computed as one minus Shannon entropy normalized by log2 of the number of productive unique sequences. For each patient and control, public and private clones were evaluated among the 100 most prevalent clones. Susac-specific clones were defined as absent from healthy and MS cohorts, 1052 published viral clones and other ImmuneACCESS disease sequences. Through fastp at Q25 and MiXCR, TCRdb rebuilt clones from the public reads, retaining in-frame beta chains. CDR3 protein duplicates are merged, each entry listing the most common genes and DNA. TCRdb's processing, not the authors', yielded these V and J calls. Recorded for this sample are 84,000 or so distinct CDR3 sequences; approximately 93% of them occurred a single time. The ten most abundant clones make up more than 0.8% of the sample.

This clonotype was observed a few times. The antigen this receptor binds is unknown. No much larger clone is present one base from it, and per-base qualities are unavailable. Taken from the germline V gene, the CDR1 and CDR2 loops are SQVTM and ANQGSEA. Measured from the cysteine to the phenylalanine, the CDR3 is 12 residues long. The CDR3 DNA has 36 bases and is translated from base 1. V is pruned by 6 bases and J by 2 bases, leaving 4 bases of the junction without a gene match. Peripheral blood CD8+ and CD4+ T cells from healthy donors, Susac syndrome patients and multiple sclerosis patients were profiled using high-throughput TCR beta sequencing. Susac syndrome patients met recently defined diagnostic criteria for definite or probable disease. Bulk CD8+ and CD4+ T cells were purified magnetically by negative isolation, whereas CD8+ TEMRA cells were enriched by FACS. Blood was collected in EDTA tubes and processed within 24 hours, with PBMCs isolated through density gradient centrifugation. PBMCs intended for TCR sequencing were cryopreserved in liquid nitrogen and thawed later in a water bath at 37 degrees C. The sorted or isolated CD4+, CD8+ and CD8+ TEMRA cells reached a purity of at least 90%.

The sample was CD8+ T cells from PBMCs. This chain is built from TRBV29-1 and TRBJ2-7; 7 nucleotides in the junction match TRBD1. The clonotype comes from a human donor with Susac syndrome. The nucleotide sequence reads TGCAGCGTCCTGACAGGGACCTACGAGCAGTACTTC. This is translated as CSVLTGTYEQYF.